This T cell receptor (beta chain) emerged from a study of cytomegalovirus exposure and HLA in healthy donors. Study-level findings and limits: There were over 150 TCR beta chains listed as cytomegalovirus-associated. A previous analysis found most TCR beta V segments productive roughly 90% or roughly 30% of the time. A further, later analysis showed that HLA-associated TCR beta chains (compared with equally common others) were more clonally expanded.

The CDR3 totals 14 residues. In germline, CDR1 is SGHRS, CDR2 YFSETQ. V was clipped by 0 bases and J by 6 bases; unmatched bases: 1. Comment on this clone: What it recognizes is unknown.

Researchers ran the PCR with 60 Vbeta and 13 Jbeta primers. Data came from immunoSEQ multiplex PCR; TCRdb stores just in-frame clones and leaves some out. Its listing shows 60,000 to 85,000 clones. The receptor was isolated from a man aged 50 to 60 in good health and CMV-seropositive. The rearrangement links TRBV5-1 to TRBJ2-2; 8 bases line up with TRBD1. Sample: PBMCs. The CDR3 reads CASSLATGAGELFF. The CDR3 bases are TGCGCCAGCAGCTTGGCGACAGGGGCCGGGGAGCTGTTTTTT.